Presented here are 28 T cell receptor beta chains from one specimen sequenced in a study of post-analysis software for immune sequencing data. Tagging with unique molecular identifiers was a feature of the TCR beta cDNA libraries. TCRdb fed the PCR reads into MiXCR, producing one record per CDR3 protein. The sample lists about 820,000 distinct CDR3 sequences, 53% occurring once. Antigen specificity for these receptors is unknown. Notes on the study in general: Four or five TRBV segments were more frequent in patients than controls; TRBV5-6, TRBV5-1 and TRBV20-1 belonged to this group.

The sample was blood. These TCRs come from a girl aged 5-17 years with multiple sclerosis.

The chain is built from TRBV29-1 and TRBJ2-6; 9 bases fit TRBD1. Germline CDR1 SQVTM, CDR2 ANQGSEA. V trimming: 5 bases; J trimming: 2 bases; junction bases outside the gene matches: 10. This CDR3 has 17 residues. DNA for the CDR3: TGCAGCGTTCCTAAGACAGGGGGAGTAACTGGGGCCAACGTCCTGACTTTC. Translated, it gives CSVPKTGGVTGANVLTF.

This chain connects TRBV9 to TRBJ2-7, with 12 positions matching TRBD2. The junction had 15 bases not matched to a gene; V was cut back by 4 bases and J by 7 bases. The V gene's germline CDR1 is SGDLS and CDR2 YYNGEE. The CDR3 covers 17 residues. The CDR3 loop is CASSKGGLAGGPGEQYF. The CDR3 nucleotides are TGTGCCAGCAGCAAAGGCGGGCTAGCGGGAGGGCCGGGAGAGCAGTACTTC.

This clonotype was picked up one time. The chain has TRBV7-2 and TRBJ1-5; possibly TRBD1 for D (6 bases). The length of the CDR3 is 14 residues. Germline V gives CDR1 SGHTA, CDR2 FQGNSA. The germline V and J ends were trimmed by 3 bases and 5 bases, with 11 bases remaining between them. The CDR3, as DNA: TGTGCCAGCAGCTTGCGAAGGGGGGATCAGCCCCAGCATTTT. Translating gives CASSLRRGDQPQHF.

The chain is built from TRBV4-1 and TRBJ1-2; perhaps TRBD1 as D (5 bases). The V gene's germline CDR1 is MGHRA and CDR2 YSYEKL. CDR3 length: 15 residues. Trimming left V 3 bases short and J 2 bases short, with 13 bases between. This CDR3 reads CASSQGGTSNYGYTF. The CDR3 DNA reads TGCGCCAGCAGCCAGGGGGGGACTTCCAACTATGGCTACACCTTC.

The chain has TRBV12-3 or TRBV12-4 and TRBJ2-5; 7 bases are shared with TRBD1. This CDR3 comprises 16 residues. V shed 5 bases and J 5 bases; nucleotides not matched to a gene: 14. CDR3 amino acids: CASSLMGTAWRETQYF. The DNA for the CDR3 is TGTGCCAGCAGTCTAATGGGGACAGCCTGGCGGGAGACCCAGTACTTC.

This clonotype was recorded a few times. The chain couples TRBV20-1 to TRBJ2-1; maybe TRBD1 (5 bases). The CDR3 spans 16 residues. Germline V gene sequence: CDR1 DFQATT, CDR2 SNEGSKA (reference sequence). V lost 1 base to trimming and J lost 2 bases, with 15 bases between them. The CDR3 region has the DNA TGCAGTGCTAGAGGTCCAGGGAAAAGAGCCTACAATGAGCAGTTCTTC. Residues: CSARGPGKRAYNEQFF.

This clonotype was observed a handful of times. The chain has TRBV6-5 and TRBJ2-7; D is perhaps TRBD2 (6 bases). Germline V gene data show CDR1 as MNHEY and CDR2 as SVGAGI. The CDR3 is 15 amino acids. The ends were cut back, 5 bases at V and 2 bases at J, with 16 bases in the middle. CDR3 DNA sequence: TGTGCCAGCAGTGCCCTAGCGCCATCCCCCTACGAGCAGTACTTC. This translates into CASSALAPSPYEQYF.

This chain links TRBV20-1 with TRBJ2-5; D unresolved. Germline CDR1 is DFQATT and CDR2 is SNEGSKA (reference sequence). Trimming removed 0 bases at V and 2 bases at J, with 7 bases between. The CDR3 spans 13 residues. The DNA for the CDR3 is TGCAGTGCTAGAGATGTAGGACAAGAGACCCAGTACTTC. Its translation is CSARDVGQETQYF.

This clonotype was detected only a few times. CDR3 in DNA: TGTGCCAGCAGTTTCCTGCCTCTGACAGAAGGCACTGAAGCTTTCTTT. Amino acids: CASSFLPLTEGTEAFF. The J gene is TRBJ1-1, the V gene TRBV27; TRBD1 might be the D (5 bases). V dropped 3 bases and J dropped 4 bases, with 18 bases sitting between them. Germline-derived CDR1 and CDR2 are MNHEY and SMNVEV (reference sequence). This CDR3 has 16 amino acids.

This clonotype was detected only a few times. This rearrangement joins TRBV10-3 to TRBJ2-1, with 10 bases matching TRBD2. V shed 7 bases and J 3 bases; nucleotides not matched to a gene: 3. The germline CDR1 and CDR2 sequences are ENHRY and SYGVKD. This CDR3 has 14 amino acids. The DNA for the CDR3 is TGTGCCATCAAACAGCGGGAGGGCTACAATGAGCAGTTCTTC. This sequence encodes CAIKQREGYNEQFF.

J is TRBJ2-7 and V is TRBV6-7, with D perhaps matching TRBD1 (6 bases). TRBV6-7 is an ORF for which the function is uncertain. The CDR3 contains 14 residues. V dropped 7 bases and J dropped 2 bases, with 15 bases sitting between them. In DNA, the CDR3 is TGTGCCAGCATTGACAGGTGTTGGCCCTACGAGCAGTACTTC. Protein: CASIDRCWPYEQYF.

The chain combines TRBV5-1 with TRBJ2-7; 8 nucleotides match TRBD2. The CDR3 spans 16 residues. The germline gives CDR1 SGHRS, CDR2 YFSETQ. With 0 bases clipped from V and 0 bases from J, the junction kept 5 bases outside the gene matches. The CDR3 loop reads CASSLEPSGLSYEQYF. CDR3 DNA sequence: TGCGCCAGCAGCTTGGAGCCTAGCGGGCTCTCCTACGAGCAGTACTTC.

As for this clonotype: One junction end disagrees with the germline gene, perhaps due to a read error. This chain links TRBV10-3 with TRBJ2-1; D is unclear. This CDR3 is 12 amino acids long. The germline gives CDR1 ENHRY, CDR2 SYGVKD. CDR3 bases: TGTGCCATCAGTGAGTCCGCTATGGAGCAGTGCTTC. Amino acids: CAISESAMEQCF.

V is TRBV6-5 and J is TRBJ2-7, with D possibly matching TRBD2 (6 bases). The CDR3 is 15 residues long. From germline, CDR1 is MNHEY and CDR2 SVGAGI. V lost 0 bases, J lost 7 bases, and 16 bases lay in between. CDR3 loop: CASSYSAGLYNEQYF. The DNA of the CDR3 is TGTGCCAGCAGTTACTCTGCGGGATTATACAATGAGCAGTACTTC.

The CDR3 reads CSVAFGDNEQFF. CDR3 DNA sequence: TGCAGCGTTGCCTTTGGGGACAATGAGCAGTTCTTC. The chain carries TRBV29-1 and TRBJ2-1; no reliable D call. CDR3 length: 12 residues. CDR1 and CDR2 from the germline V gene are SQVTM and ANQGSEA. V was clipped by 4 bases and J by 5 bases, with 9 bases between them.

This clonotype has just a few counts. The chain combines TRBV20-1 with TRBJ1-2, with 10 positions matching TRBD1. This CDR3 is built from 14 residues. Germline V gene sequence: CDR1 DFQATT, CDR2 SNEGSKA (reference sequence). After removal of 5 bases from V and 6 bases from J, the junction contained 9 bases not matched to a gene. The CDR3 loop is CSAGAGDRGNGYTF. The CDR3 DNA is TGCAGTGCTGGGGCAGGGGACAGGGGTAATGGCTACACCTTC.

The rearrangement joins TRBV11-1 to TRBJ2-1; D gene ambiguous. Germline CDR1 SGHAT, CDR2 FQDESV (reference sequence). Between the trimmed V and J ends, which lost 5 bases and 12 bases, there was a span of 20 bases. This CDR3 comprises 14 residues. This CDR3 reads CASSRQTAVYGQFF. The CDR3 bases are TGTGCCAGCAGCAGACAAACTGCCGTATATGGGCAGTTCTTC.

The chain couples TRBV11-2 to TRBJ2-4; 7 nucleotides align to TRBD1. Matching the DNA end better, TRBJ2-7 makes the J call doubtful. Germline assignment: CDR1 SGHAT and CDR2 FQNNGV. The length of the CDR3 is 13 residues. The CDR3 DNA reads as TGTGCCAGCAGCCGCAGACAGGGCCACGAGCAGTACTTC. It specifies CASSRRQGHEQYF.

In regard to this clonotype: At one end the junction does not follow the germline gene, possibly because of a read error. The chain employs TRBV25-1 and TRBJ1-6, with 10 nucleotides matching TRBD1. Germline CDR1 reads MGHDK; CDR2 reads SYGVNS. CDR3 length: 15 amino acids. The CDR3 DNA sequence: TGTGCCAGCAGAGCCGGGACAGGGGTTAATTCACCCCGCCACTTT. It is translated as CASRAGTGVNSPRHF.

The chain couples TRBV5-1 to TRBJ2-7, with a weak D call TRBD2 (5 bases). This CDR3 comprises 14 residues. CDR1 is SGHRS and CDR2 is YFSETQ in the germline V gene. Trimming removed 4 bases at V and 2 bases at J, with 13 bases between. CDR3 residues: CASSPTGNPYEQYF. CDR3 in DNA: TGCGCCAGCAGCCCAACCGGGAACCCCTACGAGCAGTACTTC.

This chain joins TRBV5-6 and TRBJ1-5, with D perhaps TRBD1 (6 bases). V lost 0 bases, J lost 6 bases, and 13 bases lay in between. The germline gives CDR1 SGHDT, CDR2 YYEEEE. CDR3 size: 15 residues. CDR3 amino acids: CASSLERGGSQPQHF. CDR3 in DNA: TGTGCCAGCAGCTTGGAGAGAGGGGGTAGTCAGCCCCAGCATTTT.

The rearrangement joins TRBV10-3 to TRBJ2-1, with 12 bases that match TRBD2. Germline CDR1 is ENHRY and CDR2 is SYGVKD. The CDR3 has 16 amino acids. J gave up 8 bases and V 10 bases, and 15 bases lay outside the gene matches. The DNA of the CDR3 is TGTGCCACGACCGGGACTAGCGGGCCGAGTGTTGATGAGCAGTTCTTC. Its translation: CATTGTSGPSVDEQFF.

The chain recombines TRBV3-1 with TRBJ2-5, with D unresolved. V lost 0 bases and J 8 bases, leaving 16 bases between the germline ends. This CDR3 region has 15 residues. CDR1 is LGHDT, CDR2 YNNKEL, per germline (reference sequence). CDR3 amino acids: CASSQEVWNQGTQYF. The CDR3 DNA reads as TGTGCCAGCAGCCAAGAGGTCTGGAACCAAGGAACCCAGTACTTC.

This chain connects TRBV7-9 to TRBJ2-6, with D tentatively TRBD1 (6 bases). The CDR3 runs to 19 residues. The germline CDR1 and CDR2 sequences are SEHNR and FQNEAQ (reference sequence). The V and J ends lost 3 bases and 0 bases respectively, with 18 bases between them. The CDR3 reads CASSFGRGLPNSGANVLTF. CDR3 DNA: TGTGCCAGCAGCTTTGGCAGGGGCCTACCAAACTCTGGGGCCAACGTCCTGACTTTC.

The chain joins TRBV5-5 to TRBJ1-5; 7 nucleotides align to TRBD1. Germline V gene lookup returns CDR1 SGHKS and CDR2 YYEKEE (reference sequence). J was trimmed by 2 bases and V by 0 bases; bases with no gene match: 8. CDR3 length equals 17 residues. The CDR3 here is CASSLGQGIGGNQPQHF. For the CDR3, the DNA is TGTGCCAGCAGCTTGGGACAGGGAATCGGGGGCAATCAGCCCCAGCATTTT. The full variable domain, with the rest looked up from reference TRBV5-5 and TRBJ1-5, is DAGVTQSPTHLIKTRGQQVTLRCSPISGHKSVSWYQQVLGQGPQFIFQYYEKEERGRGNFPDRFSARQFPNYSSELNVNALLLGDSALYLCASSLGQGIGGNQPQHFGDGTRLSIL.

This clonotype was seen just once. This sequence joins TRBV25-1 and TRBJ1-5; no clear D gene. This CDR3 region has 15 residues. V lost 3 bases and J 0 bases, leaving 9 bases between the germline ends. Germline V lookup: CDR1 MGHDK, CDR2 SYGVNS. CDR3 amino acids: CASSDGTDSNQPQHF. The CDR3 nucleotides read TGTGCCAGCAGTGATGGAACAGATAGCAATCAGCCCCAGCATTTT.

V and J are TRBV5-5 and TRBJ2-3; no definite D call. The CDR3 sequence is 16 residues long. Trimming stripped 1 base from V and 5 bases from J, with 17 bases between. From germline, CDR1 is SGHKS and CDR2 YYEKEE (reference sequence). The CDR3 loop reads CASSLTARPLGDTQYF. As DNA, the CDR3 is TGTGCCAGCAGCTTGACCGCCAGACCTTTGGGAGATACGCAGTATTTT.

This clonotype was counted a few times. The chain uses TRBV6-6 and TRBJ2-5; weak D call: TRBD2 (6 bases). The CDR3 is 14 amino acids. Germline CDR1 MNHNY, CDR2 SVGAGI (reference sequence). With 6 bases removed from V and 7 bases from J, the gap between germline ends came to 18 bases. DNA for the CDR3: TGTGCCAGCAGCCCCGTGGCCATGGGGGGGACCCAGTACTTC. Its protein product is CASSPVAMGGTQYF.